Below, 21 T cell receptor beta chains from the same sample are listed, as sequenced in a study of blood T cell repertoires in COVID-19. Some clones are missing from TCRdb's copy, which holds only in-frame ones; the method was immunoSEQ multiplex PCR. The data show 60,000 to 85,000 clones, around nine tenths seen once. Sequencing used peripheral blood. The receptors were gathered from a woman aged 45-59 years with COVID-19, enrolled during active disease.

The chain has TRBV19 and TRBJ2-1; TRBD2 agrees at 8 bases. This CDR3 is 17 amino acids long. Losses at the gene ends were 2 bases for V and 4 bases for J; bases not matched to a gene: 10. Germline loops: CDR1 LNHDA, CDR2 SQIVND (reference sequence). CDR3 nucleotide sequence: TGTGCCAGTAGTATATTCCCCGCGGGAGGTTCGTACAATGAGCAGTTCTTC. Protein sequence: CASSIFPAGGSYNEQFF.

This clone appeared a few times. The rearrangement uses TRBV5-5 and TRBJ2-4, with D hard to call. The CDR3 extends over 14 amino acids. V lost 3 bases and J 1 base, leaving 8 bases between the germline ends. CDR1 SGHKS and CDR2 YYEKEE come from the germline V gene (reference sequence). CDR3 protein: CASSSSAAKNIQYF. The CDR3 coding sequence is TGTGCCAGCAGCTCGTCCGCGGCCAAAAACATTCAGTACTTC.

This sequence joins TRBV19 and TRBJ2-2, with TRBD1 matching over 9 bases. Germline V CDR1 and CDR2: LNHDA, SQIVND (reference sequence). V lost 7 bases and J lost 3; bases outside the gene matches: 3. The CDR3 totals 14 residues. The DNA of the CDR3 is TGTGCCAGTAAATGGGACAGGGACACCGGGGAGCTGTTTTTT. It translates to CASKWDRDTGELFF.

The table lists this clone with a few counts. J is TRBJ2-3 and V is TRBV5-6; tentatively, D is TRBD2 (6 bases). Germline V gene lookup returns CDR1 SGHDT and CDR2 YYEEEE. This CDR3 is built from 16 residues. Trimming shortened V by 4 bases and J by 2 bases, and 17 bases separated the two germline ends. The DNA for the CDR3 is TGTGCCAGCAGCATCCCCGGGACTTCACCCACAGATACGCAGTATTTT. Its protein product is CASSIPGTSPTDTQYF.

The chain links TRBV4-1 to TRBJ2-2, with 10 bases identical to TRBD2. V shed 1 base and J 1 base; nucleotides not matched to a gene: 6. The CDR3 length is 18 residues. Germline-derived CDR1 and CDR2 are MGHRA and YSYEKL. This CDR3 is CASSQVLAGRKNTGELFF. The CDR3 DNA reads TGCGCCAGCAGCCAAGTACTAGCGGGGAGAAAGAACACCGGGGAGCTGTTTTTT.

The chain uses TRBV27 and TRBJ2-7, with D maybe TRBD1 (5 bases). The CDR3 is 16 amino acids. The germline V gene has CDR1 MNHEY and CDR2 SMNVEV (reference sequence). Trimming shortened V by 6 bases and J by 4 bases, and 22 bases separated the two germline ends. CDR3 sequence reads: CASRRTQGVRSYEQYF. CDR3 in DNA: TGTGCCAGCAGACGGACCCAGGGCGTTAGGTCGTACGAGCAGTACTTC.

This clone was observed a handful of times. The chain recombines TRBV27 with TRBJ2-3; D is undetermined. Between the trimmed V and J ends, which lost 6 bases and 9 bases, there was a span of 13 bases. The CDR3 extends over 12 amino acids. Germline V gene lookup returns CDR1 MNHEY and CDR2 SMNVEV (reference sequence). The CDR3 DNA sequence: TGTGCCAGCAGCGAACGGAGTCGGACGCAGTATTTT. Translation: CASSERSRTQYF.

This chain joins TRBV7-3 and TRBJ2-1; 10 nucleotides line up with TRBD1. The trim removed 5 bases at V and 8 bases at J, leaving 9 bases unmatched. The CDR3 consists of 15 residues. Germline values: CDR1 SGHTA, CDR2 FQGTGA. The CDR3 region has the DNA TGTGCCAGCAGCCCTGACAGGGGGCGAATGGATGAGCAGTTCTTC. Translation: CASSPDRGRMDEQFF.

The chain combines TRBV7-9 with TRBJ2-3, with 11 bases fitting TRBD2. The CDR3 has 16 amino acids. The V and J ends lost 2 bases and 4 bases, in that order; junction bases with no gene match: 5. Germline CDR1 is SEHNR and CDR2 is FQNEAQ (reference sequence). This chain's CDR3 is CASSLTSGSFPDTQYF. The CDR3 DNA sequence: TGTGCCAGCAGCTTAACTAGCGGGAGCTTTCCAGATACGCAGTATTTT.

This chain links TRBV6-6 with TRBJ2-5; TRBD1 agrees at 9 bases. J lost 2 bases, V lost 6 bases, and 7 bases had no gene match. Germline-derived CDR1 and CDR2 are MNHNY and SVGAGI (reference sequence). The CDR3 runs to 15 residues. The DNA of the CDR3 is TGTGCCAGCAGCCAGGGACAGGGATCTCAAGAGACCCAGTACTTC. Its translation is CASSQGQGSQETQYF.

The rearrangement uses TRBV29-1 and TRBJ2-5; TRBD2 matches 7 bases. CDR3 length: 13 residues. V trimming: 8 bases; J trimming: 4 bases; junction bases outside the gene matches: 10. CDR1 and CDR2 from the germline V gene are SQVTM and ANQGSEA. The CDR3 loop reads CSSPGEGPETQYF. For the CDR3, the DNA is TGCAGCTCTCCGGGGGAGGGCCCAGAGACCCAGTACTTC.

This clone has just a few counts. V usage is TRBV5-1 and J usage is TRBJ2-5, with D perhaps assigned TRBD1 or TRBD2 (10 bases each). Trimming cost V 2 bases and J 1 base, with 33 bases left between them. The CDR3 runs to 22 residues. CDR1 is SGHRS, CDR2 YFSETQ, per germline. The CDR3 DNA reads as TGCGCCAGCAGCTTCCGGGACAGGGGCGATAAAGGAATAGCGGGGGGCCAAGAGACCCAGTACTTC. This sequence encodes CASSFRDRGDKGIAGGQETQYF. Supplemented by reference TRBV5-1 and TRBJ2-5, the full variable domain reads KAGVTQTPRYLIKTRGQQVTLSCSPISGHRSVSWYQQTPGQGLQFLFEYFSETQRNKGNFPGRFSGRQFSNSRSEMNVSTLELGDSALYLCASSFRDRGDKGIAGGQETQYFGPGTRLLVL.

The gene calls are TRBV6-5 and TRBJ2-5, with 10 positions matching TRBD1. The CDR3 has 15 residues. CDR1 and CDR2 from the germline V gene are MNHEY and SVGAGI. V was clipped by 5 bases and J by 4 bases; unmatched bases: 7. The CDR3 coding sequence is TGTGCCAGCAGTCTCCGGACAGGGGGGGCAGAGACCCAGTACTTC. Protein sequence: CASSLRTGGAETQYF.

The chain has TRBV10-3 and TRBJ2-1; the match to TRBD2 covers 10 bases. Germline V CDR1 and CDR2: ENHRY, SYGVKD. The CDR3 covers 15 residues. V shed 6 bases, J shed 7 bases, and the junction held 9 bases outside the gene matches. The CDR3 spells CAIRERTSGQNEQFF. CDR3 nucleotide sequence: TGTGCCATCAGAGAAAGGACTAGCGGACAGAATGAGCAGTTCTTC.

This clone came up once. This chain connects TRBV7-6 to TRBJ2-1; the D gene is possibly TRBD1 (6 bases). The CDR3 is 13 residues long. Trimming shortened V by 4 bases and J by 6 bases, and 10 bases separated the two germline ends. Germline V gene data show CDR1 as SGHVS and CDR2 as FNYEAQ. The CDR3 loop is CASSSDRINEQFF. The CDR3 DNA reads TGTGCCAGCAGCTCCGACAGGATCAATGAGCAGTTCTTC.

CDR3 in amino acids: CASSVGSGGTDTQYF. The CDR3, as DNA: TGTGCCAGCAGCGTAGGTTCGGGTGGGACAGATACGCAGTATTTT. The chain joins TRBV9 to TRBJ2-3; D gene ambiguous. V shed 0 bases and J shed 3 bases, with 11 bases lying between them. The CDR3 has 15 residues. Germline V gives CDR1 SGDLS, CDR2 YYNGEE.

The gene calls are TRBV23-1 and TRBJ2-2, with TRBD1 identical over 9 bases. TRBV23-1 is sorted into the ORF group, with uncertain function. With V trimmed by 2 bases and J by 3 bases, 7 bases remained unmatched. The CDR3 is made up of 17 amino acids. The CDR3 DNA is TGCGCCAGCAGTCAACCCCGGGACAGGGAGTACACCGGGGAGCTGTTTTTT. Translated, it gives CASSQPRDREYTGELFF.

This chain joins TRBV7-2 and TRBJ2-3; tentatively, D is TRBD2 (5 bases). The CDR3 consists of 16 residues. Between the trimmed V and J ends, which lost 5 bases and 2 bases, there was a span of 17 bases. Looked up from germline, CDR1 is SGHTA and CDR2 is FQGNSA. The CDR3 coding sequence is TGTGCCAGCAGCCTGAGAGGTCTAGCCCCCACAGATACGCAGTATTTT. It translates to CASSLRGLAPTDTQYF.

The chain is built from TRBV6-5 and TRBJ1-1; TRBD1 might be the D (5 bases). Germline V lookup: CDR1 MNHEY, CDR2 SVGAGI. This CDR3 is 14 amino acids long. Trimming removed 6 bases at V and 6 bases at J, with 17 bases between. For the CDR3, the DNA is TGTGCCAGCAGCCCGAGGGCAGGGAGGGCTGAAGCTTTCTTT. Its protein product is CASSPRAGRAEAFF.

The CDR3 protein is CASSEQDRAYNEQFF. CDR3 nucleotide sequence: TGTGCCAGCAGTGAGCAGGACAGGGCCTACAATGAGCAGTTCTTC. This chain joins TRBV2 and TRBJ2-1, with 8 bases lining up with TRBD1. There are 15 residues in the CDR3. Germline V gene sequence: CDR1 SNHLY, CDR2 FYNNEI. Trimming removed 3 bases from V and 2 bases from J; junction bases left unmatched: 3.

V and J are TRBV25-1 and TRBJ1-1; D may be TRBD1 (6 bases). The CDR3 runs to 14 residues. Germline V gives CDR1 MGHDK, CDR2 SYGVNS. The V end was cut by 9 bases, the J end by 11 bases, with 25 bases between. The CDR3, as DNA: TGTGCCAGTTCCCGGACAGCCTCAACCGGGGGGGCTTTCTTT. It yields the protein CASSRTASTGGAFF.